This T cell receptor (beta chain) was captured in a study of CD8 T cells in Susac syndrome. Reverse transcription used about 0.5 to 1 ug RNA and random hexamers. TCRdb reanalysed the immunoSEQ multiplex PCR reads using MiXCR and keeps one entry per CDR3 protein. The table has 330,000 or so distinct CDR3 sequences, about 82% seen once. CDR3 length: 18 residues. Per germline, CDR1 SGHTA and CDR2 FQGNSA. The V and J ends lost 1 base and 2 bases, in that order; junction bases with no gene match: 8. The multiple sclerosis control group was made up of treatment-naive patients with stable or active relapsing-remitting disease.

The chain has TRBV7-2 and TRBJ2-7, with 13 bases identical to TRBD2. Sequencing used CD8+ T cells from PBMCs. The sequence was collected from a human donor with multiple sclerosis. The CDR3 bases are TGTGCCAGCAGCTTAGAAGGACTAGCGGGAGAATTCGCCTACGAGCAGTACTTC. Translating it yields CASSLEGLAGEFAYEQYF.